Below are 6 T cell receptor beta chains sequenced from a single sample in a study of blood T cell repertoires in COVID-19. Profiled with immunoSEQ multiplex PCR; TCRdb holds only in-frame clones, not every one. The sample has around 50,000 clones; approximately 85% are singletons. Sequenced input: peripheral blood. These receptors all come from a woman of 80 years or more with acute or convalescent COVID-19.

V gene TRBV27 combines with J gene TRBJ2-7, with a weak D call TRBD2 (7 bases). Germline V CDR1 and CDR2: MNHEY, SMNVEV (reference sequence). V was pared by 5 bases and J by 3 bases, with 14 bases between. This CDR3 is 14 amino acids long. CDR3 nucleotides: TGTGCCAGCAGTCCCGGGGAGGGGGGCTACGAGCAGTACTTC. Residues: CASSPGEGGYEQYF.

The genes are TRBV5-6 and TRBJ2-1, with D maybe TRBD2 (5 bases). The CDR3 is made up of 15 amino acids. Trimming stripped 3 bases from V and 10 bases from J, with 20 bases between. CDR1 and CDR2 from the germline V gene are SGHDT and YYEEEE. The CDR3 is CASSWVGGRLEEQFF. DNA of the CDR3: TGTGCCAGCAGCTGGGTTGGAGGTAGACTCGAGGAGCAGTTCTTC. Drawing the rest from reference TRBV5-6 and TRBJ2-1, the complete variable domain is DAGVTQSPTHLIKTRGQQVTLRCSPKSGHDTVSWYQQALGQGPQFIFQYYEEEERQRGNFPDRFSGHQFPNYSSELNVNALLLGDSALYLCASSWVGGRLEEQFFGPGTRLTVL.

The V gene is TRBV5-1, the J gene TRBJ2-3, with TRBD1 identical over 7 bases. Germline V gene sequence: CDR1 SGHRS, CDR2 YFSETQ. The CDR3 is 13 residues long. Losses at the gene ends were 4 bases for V and 3 bases for J; bases not matched to a gene: 2. CDR3 protein: CASSEQGTDTQYF. CDR3 nucleotide sequence: TGCGCCAGCAGCGAACAGGGGACAGATACGCAGTATTTT.

The chain links TRBV29-1 to TRBJ1-4; D ambiguous. The ends were cut back, 3 bases at V and 4 bases at J, with 3 bases in the middle. In germline, CDR1 is SQVTM, CDR2 ANQGSEA. The CDR3 covers 11 residues. The CDR3 nucleotides are TGCAGCGTTGACAGTAATGAAAAACTGTTTTTT. Translating gives CSVDSNEKLFF.

The chain uses TRBV30 and TRBJ1-6, with no clear D. Germline-derived CDR1 and CDR2 are GTSNPN and SVGIG (reference sequence). The V gene lost 3 bases and the J gene lost 7 bases, with 7 bases spanning the gap. The CDR3 has 12 amino acids. CDR3 amino acids: CAWSGANSPLHF. CDR3 in DNA: TGTGCCTGGAGCGGAGCAAATTCACCCCTCCACTTT.

The genes are TRBV2 and TRBJ2-7; maybe TRBD1 (6 bases). CDR1 SNHLY and CDR2 FYNNEI come from the germline V gene. The CDR3 spans 13 residues. V was pared by 6 bases and J by 5 bases, with 14 bases between. CDR3 in DNA: TGTGCCAGCAGATGGAACAGGGTCGACGAGCAGTACTTC. Translated, it gives CASRWNRVDEQYF.